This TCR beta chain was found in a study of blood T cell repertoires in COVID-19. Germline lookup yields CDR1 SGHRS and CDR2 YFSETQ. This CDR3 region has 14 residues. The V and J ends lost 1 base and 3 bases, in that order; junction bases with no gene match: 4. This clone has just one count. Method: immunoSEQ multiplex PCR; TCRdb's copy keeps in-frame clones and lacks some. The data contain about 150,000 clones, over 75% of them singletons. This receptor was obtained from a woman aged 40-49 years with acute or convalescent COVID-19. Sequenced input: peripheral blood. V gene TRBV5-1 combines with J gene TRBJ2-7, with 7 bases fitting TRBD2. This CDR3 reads CASSLREGVYEQYF. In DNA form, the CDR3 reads TGCGCCAGCAGCTTGAGGGAGGGTGTCTACGAGCAGTACTTC. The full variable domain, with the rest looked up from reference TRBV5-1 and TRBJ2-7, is KAGVTQTPRYLIKTRGQQVTLSCSPISGHRSVSWYQQTPGQGLQFLFEYFSETQRNKGNFPGRFSGRQFSNSRSEMNVSTLELGDSALYLCASSLREGVYEQYFGPGTRLTVT.